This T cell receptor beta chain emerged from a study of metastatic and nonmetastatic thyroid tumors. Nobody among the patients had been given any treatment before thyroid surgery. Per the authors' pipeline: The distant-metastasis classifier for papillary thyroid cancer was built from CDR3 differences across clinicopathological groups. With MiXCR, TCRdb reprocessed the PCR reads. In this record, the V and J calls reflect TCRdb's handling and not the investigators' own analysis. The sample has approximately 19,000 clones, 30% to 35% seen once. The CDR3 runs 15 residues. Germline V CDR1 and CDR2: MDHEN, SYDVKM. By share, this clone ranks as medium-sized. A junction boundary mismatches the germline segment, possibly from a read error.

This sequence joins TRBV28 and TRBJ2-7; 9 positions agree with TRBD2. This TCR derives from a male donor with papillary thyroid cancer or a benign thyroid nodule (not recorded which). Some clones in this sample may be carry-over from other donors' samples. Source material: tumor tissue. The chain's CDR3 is CASSLFSRSGRPTDF. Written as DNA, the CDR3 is TGTGCCAGCAGTTTATTCTCTCGCAGCGGGAGGCCCACGGACTTC.